A selection of T cell receptor beta chains follows, all from one sample in a study of blood T cell repertoires in COVID-19. Produced via immunoSEQ multiplex PCR; TCRdb's table is partial and in-frame only. The sample consists of 210,000 or so clones, around 86% of them appearing once. The source material was PBMCs or T cells enriched from blood (not recorded which). The receptor source for this set is a woman aged 50 to 60 with acute COVID-19. Both conserved end residues are part of each CDR3. D genes are given only for firm matches. Size is omitted from some rows. Given values are once, few, many or a class for expanded clones.

abundance: NA
v_gene: TRBV11-3
j_gene: TRBJ2-1
d_gene: TRBD1
CDR3nt: TGTGCCAGCAGCCCAGGTGGTGCCGGGACAGGGGACTACAATGAGCAGTTCTTC
CDR3aa: CASSPGGAGTGDYNEQFF

abundance: NA
v_gene: TRBV6-6
j_gene: TRBJ1-5
d_gene: TRBD1
CDR3nt: TGTGCCAGCAGTGATTGGGACAGCTCCAATCAGCCCCAGCATTTT
CDR3aa: CASSDWDSSNQPQHF

abundance: NA
v_gene: TRBV6-6
j_gene: TRBJ1-1
d_gene: NA
CDR3nt: TGTGCCAGCCGCCGGGACGGGGGAAACACTGAAGCTTTCTTT
CDR3aa: CASRRDGGNTEAFF

abundance: NA
v_gene: TRBV11-1
j_gene: TRBJ2-7
d_gene: NA
CDR3nt: TGTGCCAGCAGCTTGAATGAGGACAGAGAATACGAGCAGTACTTC
CDR3aa: CASSLNEDREYEQYF

abundance: NA
v_gene: TRBV6-2/TRBV6-3
j_gene: TRBJ1-1
d_gene: NA
CDR3nt: TGTGCCAGCAGTTACGGGCAGAACACTGAAGCTTTCTTT
CDR3aa: CASSYGQNTEAFF

abundance: NA
v_gene: TRBV21-1
j_gene: TRBJ2-7
d_gene: NA
CDR3nt: TGTGCCAGCAGCAAAATTCAGGTATTAGCGGGAGATATCGACGAGCAGTACTTC
CDR3aa: CASSKIQVLAGDIDEQYF

abundance: NA
v_gene: TRBV9
j_gene: TRBJ1-4
d_gene: TRBD1
CDR3nt: TGTGCCAGCAGCGTGGGCAGGGGGTCAACTAATGAAAAACTGTTTTTT
CDR3aa: CASSVGRGSTNEKLFF

abundance: NA
v_gene: TRBV3-1/TRBV3-2
j_gene: TRBJ2-3
d_gene: NA
CDR3nt: TGTGCCAGCAGCCTCCGAAGCCCAACAGGGTCTGATACGCAGTATTTT
CDR3aa: CASSLRSPTGSDTQYF

abundance: once
v_gene: TRBV29-1
j_gene: TRBJ2-3
d_gene: TRBD1
CDR3nt: TGCAGCGCTACCTCCGGGACAGGGGCAGATACGCAGTATTTT
CDR3aa: CSATSGTGADTQYF

abundance: NA
v_gene: TRBV20-1
j_gene: TRBJ1-6
d_gene: NA
CDR3nt: TGCAGTGCTAGTGTGACAGGCGTCTCACCCCTCCACTTT
CDR3aa: CSASVTGVSPLHF

abundance: NA
v_gene: TRBV11-2
j_gene: TRBJ1-1
d_gene: NA
CDR3nt: TGTGCCAGCAGGAGACTTAACACTGAAGCTTTCTTT
CDR3aa: CASRRLNTEAFF

abundance: NA
v_gene: TRBV11-3
j_gene: TRBJ2-7
d_gene: NA
CDR3nt: TGTGCCAGCAGCGGCCGAACCCCAACGGGCGAGCAGTACTTC
CDR3aa: CASSGRTPTGEQYF

abundance: NA
v_gene: TRBV7-2
j_gene: TRBJ2-3
d_gene: NA
CDR3nt: TGTGCCAGCAGTCATCGACAGGGTGGGACTGGAGATACGCAGTATTTT
CDR3aa: CASSHRQGGTGDTQYF

abundance: NA
v_gene: TRBV9
j_gene: TRBJ1-6
d_gene: TRBD1
CDR3nt: TGTGCCAGCAGCAAGTGGGACAGGGCGGCTTCACCCCTCCACTTT
CDR3aa: CASSKWDRAASPLHF

abundance: NA
v_gene: TRBV7-2
j_gene: TRBJ1-2
d_gene: TRBD1
CDR3nt: TGTGCCAGCAGCCCGGACAGGGTCTATGGCTACACCTTC
CDR3aa: CASSPDRVYGYTF

abundance: NA
v_gene: TRBV7-2
j_gene: TRBJ2-2
d_gene: TRBD2
CDR3nt: TGTGCCAGCAGCCCCAAGAGCGGGAGGGCCATATCCGGGGAGCTGTTTTTT
CDR3aa: CASSPKSGRAISGELFF

abundance: NA
v_gene: TRBV18
j_gene: TRBJ1-1
d_gene: NA
CDR3nt: TGTGCCAGCTCACCTCGAACAGGGTTCACTGAAGCTTTCTTT
CDR3aa: CASSPRTGFTEAFF

abundance: NA
v_gene: TRBV19
j_gene: TRBJ1-2
d_gene: NA
CDR3nt: TGTGCCAGTAGGTCCCCCAGGGGTAACTATGGCTACACCTTC
CDR3aa: CASRSPRGNYGYTF

abundance: NA
v_gene: TRBV28
j_gene: TRBJ2-7
d_gene: TRBD2
CDR3nt: TGTGCCAGCAGCGCTCAGGGGCCCTTAGCGGGAGCGGGGTACGATTACGAGCAGTACTTC
CDR3aa: CASSAQGPLAGAGYDYEQYF

abundance: NA
v_gene: TRBV10-3
j_gene: TRBJ2-6
d_gene: TRBD1
CDR3nt: TGTGCCTTGGGACAGGGCTCTGGGGCCAACGTCCTGACTTTC
CDR3aa: CALGQGSGANVLTF

abundance: NA
v_gene: TRBV7-2
j_gene: TRBJ1-1
d_gene: NA
CDR3nt: TGTGCCAGCAGCTTAGATAAAGTCGGTTTAGCTTTCTTT
CDR3aa: CASSLDKVGLAFF

abundance: few
v_gene: TRBV11-2
j_gene: TRBJ2-4
d_gene: NA
CDR3nt: TGTGCCAGCAGCTTCGAGGGTTCCATTCAGTACTTC
CDR3aa: CASSFEGSIQYF

abundance: NA
v_gene: TRBV5-8
j_gene: TRBJ1-4
d_gene: TRBD1
CDR3nt: TGTGCCAGCAGGTTGGGGGAAAACAGGGGAGGTGAAAAACTGTTTTTT
CDR3aa: CASRLGENRGGEKLFF

abundance: NA
v_gene: TRBV7-2
j_gene: TRBJ2-5
d_gene: NA
CDR3nt: TGTGCCAGCAGCTTCGTAGGGGTGGAGACCCAGTACTTC
CDR3aa: CASSFVGVETQYF

abundance: NA
v_gene: TRBV7-2
j_gene: TRBJ2-2
d_gene: NA
CDR3nt: TGTGCCAGCAGCTTAGCTCTCAACACCGGGGAGCTGTTTTTT
CDR3aa: CASSLALNTGELFF

abundance: NA
v_gene: TRBV6-2/TRBV6-3
j_gene: TRBJ1-5
d_gene: NA
CDR3nt: TGTGCCAGCAGTTACAACAGGGATACGGGTCAGCCCCAGCATTTT
CDR3aa: CASSYNRDTGQPQHF

abundance: NA
v_gene: TRBV5-4
j_gene: TRBJ2-3
d_gene: NA
CDR3nt: TGTGCCAGCAGCTTGGTGGTCAGAGGAGATACGCAGTATTTT
CDR3aa: CASSLVVRGDTQYF

abundance: NA
v_gene: TRBV6-5
j_gene: TRBJ1-1
d_gene: NA
CDR3nt: TGTGCCAGCAATAACCGGGTCCCGAACACTGAAGCTTTCTTT
CDR3aa: CASNNRVPNTEAFF

abundance: NA
v_gene: TRBV24-1
j_gene: TRBJ2-5
d_gene: NA
CDR3nt: TGTGCCACCAGTGATCAGGGGGGTCTGTGGGAGACCCAGTACTTC
CDR3aa: CATSDQGGLWETQYF

abundance: once
v_gene: TRBV27
j_gene: TRBJ2-7
d_gene: TRBD2
CDR3nt: TGTGCCAGCAGTCAGACTAGCGGGATTGCGGCCTACGAGCAGTACTTC
CDR3aa: CASSQTSGIAAYEQYF

abundance: NA
v_gene: TRBV10-3
j_gene: TRBJ1-1
d_gene: TRBD1
CDR3nt: TGTGCCATCAGTGAGACAGGGGTGAACACTGAAGCTTTCTTT
CDR3aa: CAISETGVNTEAFF

abundance: once
v_gene: TRBV11-2
j_gene: TRBJ1-1
d_gene: NA
CDR3nt: TGTGCCAGCAGCTTAGGGTTTCCGGGAAGTGAAGCTTTCTTT
CDR3aa: CASSLGFPGSEAFF

abundance: NA
v_gene: TRBV28
j_gene: TRBJ1-1
d_gene: TRBD1
CDR3nt: TGTGCCAGTAGGTCAGGGGGGAACACTGAAGCTTTCTTT
CDR3aa: CASRSGGNTEAFF

abundance: NA
v_gene: TRBV5-1
j_gene: TRBJ2-3
d_gene: NA
CDR3nt: TGCGCCAGCAGCTTGGTCGGCGGGAATACGCAGTATTTT
CDR3aa: CASSLVGGNTQYF

abundance: NA
v_gene: TRBV21-1
j_gene: TRBJ2-7
d_gene: NA
CDR3nt: TGTGCCAGCAGCAAAGCGGACAGGGGAAATGGTATGGTCGTAACCTACGAGCAGTACTTC
CDR3aa: CASSKADRGNGMVVTYEQYF

abundance: few
v_gene: TRBV5-1
j_gene: TRBJ2-1
d_gene: NA
CDR3nt: TGCGCCAGCAGCCCGGAGGGGTTGTATGAGCAGTTCTTC
CDR3aa: CASSPEGLYEQFF

abundance: NA
v_gene: TRBV12-3/TRBV12-4
j_gene: TRBJ2-3
d_gene: NA
CDR3nt: TGTGCCAGCAGTGTCGCCGGGACAGATACGCAGTATTTT
CDR3aa: CASSVAGTDTQYF

abundance: NA
v_gene: TRBV19
j_gene: TRBJ2-1
d_gene: TRBD2
CDR3nt: TGTGCCAGTAGTCCCAGGACTAGCGGGAGCGATGAGCAGTTCTTC
CDR3aa: CASSPRTSGSDEQFF

abundance: NA
v_gene: TRBV10-3
j_gene: TRBJ2-3
d_gene: NA
CDR3nt: TGTGCCATCAGTGAAGGAGGGGGCACAGATACGCAGTATTTT
CDR3aa: CAISEGGGTDTQYF

abundance: NA
v_gene: TRBV11-2
j_gene: TRBJ2-5
d_gene: TRBD1
CDR3nt: TGTGCCAGCAGCCCACGGCTCAGGGGGCGCAGGGAGACCCAGTACTTC
CDR3aa: CASSPRLRGRRETQYF

abundance: NA
v_gene: TRBV11-2
j_gene: TRBJ2-7
d_gene: NA
CDR3nt: TGTGCCAGCAGCTTTGCCGGGCAGGGCCTCGAGCAGTACTTC
CDR3aa: CASSFAGQGLEQYF

abundance: NA
v_gene: TRBV5-4
j_gene: TRBJ1-1
d_gene: NA
CDR3nt: TGTGCCAGCAGTCCGCAGGGAACAACTGAAGCTTTCTTT
CDR3aa: CASSPQGTTEAFF

abundance: NA
v_gene: TRBV30
j_gene: TRBJ1-3
d_gene: NA
CDR3nt: TGTGCCTGGAGTGCGGACAGTATCTCTGGAAACACCATATATTTT
CDR3aa: CAWSADSISGNTIYF

abundance: NA
v_gene: TRBV7-2
j_gene: TRBJ2-5
d_gene: TRBD1
CDR3nt: TGTGCCAGCAGCCCCCGGCCAGGGGGCCGAGAGACCCAGTACTTC
CDR3aa: CASSPRPGGRETQYF

abundance: NA
v_gene: TRBV6-5
j_gene: TRBJ1-1
d_gene: NA
CDR3nt: TGTGCCAGCAAGAGGGCGGCGGGTGGGACTGAAGCTTTCTTT
CDR3aa: CASKRAAGGTEAFF

abundance: few
v_gene: TRBV28
j_gene: TRBJ2-3
d_gene: NA
CDR3nt: TGTGCCAGCAGTCCTCGTGGAGGGGGCCGGGATACGCAGTATTTT
CDR3aa: CASSPRGGGRDTQYF

abundance: NA
v_gene: TRBV4-3
j_gene: TRBJ2-7
d_gene: TRBD2
CDR3nt: TGCGCCAGCAGCCAAAGTCGGACTAGCATCGAGCAGTACTTC
CDR3aa: CASSQSRTSIEQYF

abundance: few
v_gene: TRBV7-2
j_gene: TRBJ2-7
d_gene: NA
CDR3nt: TGTGCCAGCAGCTTTTCAGGGCCATACGAGCAGTACTTC
CDR3aa: CASSFSGPYEQYF

abundance: NA
v_gene: TRBV5-4
j_gene: TRBJ1-4
d_gene: TRBD1
CDR3nt: TGTGCCAGCAGCTCGGGACAGGGCTTGGGGAAACTGTTTTTT
CDR3aa: CASSSGQGLGKLFF

abundance: NA
v_gene: TRBV29-1
j_gene: TRBJ1-6
d_gene: NA
CDR3nt: TGCAGTGATCGAAACAGGGAAGGGGATTCACCCCTCCACTTT
CDR3aa: CSDRNREGDSPLHF